The clone carrying this T cell receptor beta chain was seen just once. Its antigen is unknown. This entry comes from a study of OX40 agonist ivuxolimab in advanced cancers. Notes on the study in general: On average, a greater number of expanded clones characterised CD8+ T cells relative to CD4+.

The CDR3 loop spans 11 amino acids. Germline CDR1 reads SQVTM; CDR2 reads ANQGSEA. V shed 6 bases and J 4 bases; nucleotides not matched to a gene: 1. Sampled blood was obtained at baseline, cycle 4 day 1, and cycle 7 day 1. TCRdb keeps only in-frame clones here, not all; method: immunoSEQ multiplex PCR. The table shows about 22,000 clones, with about 88% occurring only once. This clonotype originated in an adult with an advanced solid tumor such as melanoma, head and neck, liver or kidney cancer. Sequencing was performed on CD4+ or CD8+ T cells sorted from blood, taken in a trial of the OX40 agonist ivuxolimab. The chain couples TRBV29-1 to TRBJ1-1; TRBD1 matches 8 bases. This CDR3 is CSVTGGTEAFF. The CDR3 DNA follows: TGCAGCGTAACAGGGGGCACTGAAGCTTTCTTT.